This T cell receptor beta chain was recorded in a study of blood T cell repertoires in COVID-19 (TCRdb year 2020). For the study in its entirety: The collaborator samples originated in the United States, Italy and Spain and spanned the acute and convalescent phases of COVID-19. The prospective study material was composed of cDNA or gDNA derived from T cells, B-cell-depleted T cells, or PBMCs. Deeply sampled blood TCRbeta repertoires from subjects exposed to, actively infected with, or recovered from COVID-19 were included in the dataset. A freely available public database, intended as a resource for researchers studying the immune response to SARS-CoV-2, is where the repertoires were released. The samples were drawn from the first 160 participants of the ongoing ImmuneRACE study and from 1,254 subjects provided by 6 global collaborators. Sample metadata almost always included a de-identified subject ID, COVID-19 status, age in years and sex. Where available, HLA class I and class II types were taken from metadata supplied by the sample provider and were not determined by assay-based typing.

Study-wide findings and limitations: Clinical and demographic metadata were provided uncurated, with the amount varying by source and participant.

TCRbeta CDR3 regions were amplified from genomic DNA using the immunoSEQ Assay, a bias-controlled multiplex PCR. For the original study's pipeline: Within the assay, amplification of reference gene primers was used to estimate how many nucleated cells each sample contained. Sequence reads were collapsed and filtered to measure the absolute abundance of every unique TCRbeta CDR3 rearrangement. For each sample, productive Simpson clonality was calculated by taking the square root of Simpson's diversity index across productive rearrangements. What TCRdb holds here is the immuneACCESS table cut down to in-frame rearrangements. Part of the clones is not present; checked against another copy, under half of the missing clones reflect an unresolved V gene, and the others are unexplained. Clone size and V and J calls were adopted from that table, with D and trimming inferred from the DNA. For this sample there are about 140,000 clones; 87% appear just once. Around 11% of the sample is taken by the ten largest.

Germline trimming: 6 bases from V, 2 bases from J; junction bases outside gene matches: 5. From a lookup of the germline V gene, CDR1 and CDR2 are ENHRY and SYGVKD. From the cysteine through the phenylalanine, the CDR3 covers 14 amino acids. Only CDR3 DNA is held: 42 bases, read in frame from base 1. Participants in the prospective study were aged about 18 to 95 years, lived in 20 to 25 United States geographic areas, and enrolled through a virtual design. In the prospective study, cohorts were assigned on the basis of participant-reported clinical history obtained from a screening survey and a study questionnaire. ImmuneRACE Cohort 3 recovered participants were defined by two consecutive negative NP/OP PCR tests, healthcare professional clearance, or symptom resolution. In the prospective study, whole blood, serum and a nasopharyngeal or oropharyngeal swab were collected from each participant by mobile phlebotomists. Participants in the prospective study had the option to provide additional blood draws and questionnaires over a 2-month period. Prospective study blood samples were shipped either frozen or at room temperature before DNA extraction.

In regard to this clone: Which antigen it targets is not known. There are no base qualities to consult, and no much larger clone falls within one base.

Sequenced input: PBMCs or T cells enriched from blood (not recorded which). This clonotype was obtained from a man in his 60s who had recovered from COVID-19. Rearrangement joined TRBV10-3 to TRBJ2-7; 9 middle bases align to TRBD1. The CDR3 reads CAIRGTGTTYEQYF. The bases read TGTGCCATCAGGGGGACAGGGACAACCTACGAGCAGTACTTC.